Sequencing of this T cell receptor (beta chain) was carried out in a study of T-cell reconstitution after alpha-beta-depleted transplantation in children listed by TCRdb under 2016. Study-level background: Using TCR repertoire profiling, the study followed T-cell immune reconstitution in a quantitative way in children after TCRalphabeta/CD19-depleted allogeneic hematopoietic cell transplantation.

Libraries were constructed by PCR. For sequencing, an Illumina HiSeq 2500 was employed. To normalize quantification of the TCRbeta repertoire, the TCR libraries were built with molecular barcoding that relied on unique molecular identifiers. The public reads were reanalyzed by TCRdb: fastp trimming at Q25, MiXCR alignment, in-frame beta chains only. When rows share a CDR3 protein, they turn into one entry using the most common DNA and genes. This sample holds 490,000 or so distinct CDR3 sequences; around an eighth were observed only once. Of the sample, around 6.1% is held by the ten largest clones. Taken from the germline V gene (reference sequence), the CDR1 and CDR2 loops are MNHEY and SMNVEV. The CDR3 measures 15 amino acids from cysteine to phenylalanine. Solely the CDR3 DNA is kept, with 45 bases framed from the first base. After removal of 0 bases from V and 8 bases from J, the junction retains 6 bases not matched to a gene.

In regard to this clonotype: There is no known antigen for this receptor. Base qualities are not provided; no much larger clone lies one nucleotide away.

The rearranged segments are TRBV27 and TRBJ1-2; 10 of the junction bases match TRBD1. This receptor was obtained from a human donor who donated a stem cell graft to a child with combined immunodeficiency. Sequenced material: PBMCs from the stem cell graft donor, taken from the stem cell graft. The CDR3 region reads CASSLSGQGEWGYTF. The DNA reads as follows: TGTGCCAGCAGTTTATCAGGACAGGGGGAATGGGGCTACACCTTC.